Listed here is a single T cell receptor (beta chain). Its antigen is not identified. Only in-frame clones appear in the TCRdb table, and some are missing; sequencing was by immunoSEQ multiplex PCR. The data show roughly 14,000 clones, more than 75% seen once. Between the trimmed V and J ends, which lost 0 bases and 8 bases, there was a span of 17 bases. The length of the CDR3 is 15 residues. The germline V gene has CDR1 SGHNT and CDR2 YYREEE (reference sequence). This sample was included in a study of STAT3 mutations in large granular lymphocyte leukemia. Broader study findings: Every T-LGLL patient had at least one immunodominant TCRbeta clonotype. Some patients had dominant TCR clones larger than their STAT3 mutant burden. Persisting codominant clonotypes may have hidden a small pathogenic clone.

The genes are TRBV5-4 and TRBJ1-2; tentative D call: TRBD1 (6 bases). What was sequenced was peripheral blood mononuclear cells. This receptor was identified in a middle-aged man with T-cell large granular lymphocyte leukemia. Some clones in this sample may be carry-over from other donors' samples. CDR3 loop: CASSLGWDTASGYTF. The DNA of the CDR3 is TGTGCCAGCAGCTTGGGGTGGGACACTGCGTCGGGCTACACCTTC.